The 15 T cell receptor beta chains reported below all come from one sample, sequenced in a study of siplizumab effects on memory and regulatory T cells. This table comes from immunoSEQ multiplex PCR, and its TCRdb copy is limited to in-frame clones, with some not included. The data show about 50,000 clones, about 90% seen once. The source material was naive CD8+ T cells sorted from blood. The receptors originated from a human donor in good health.

The CDR3 spells CASSLAGWEQFF. CDR3 coding DNA: TGTGCCAGCAGCCTAGCGGGGTGGGAGCAGTTCTTC. V usage is TRBV5-6 and J usage is TRBJ2-1, with TRBD2 matching 9 bases. Losses at the gene ends were 4 bases for V and 10 bases for J; bases not matched to a gene: 3. CDR1 and CDR2 from the germline V gene are SGHDT and YYEEEE. The CDR3 is 12 residues long.

The rearrangement uses TRBV27 and TRBJ1-2, with a weak D call TRBD1 (6 bases). The V gene's germline CDR1 is MNHEY and CDR2 SMNVEV (reference sequence). The CDR3 totals 14 residues. The V end lost 6 bases, the J end lost 4 bases, and 15 bases lay between the germline ends. CDR3 bases: TGTGCCAGCAGCTTAGCAGGGGTCGGCTATGGCTACACCTTC. Translating it yields CASSLAGVGYGYTF.

In its sample, this clone was seen a few times. The genes are TRBV4-1 and TRBJ1-2; 9 bases match TRBD1. V was pared by 0 bases and J by 2 bases, with 4 bases of the junction left unmatched. Germline V lookup: CDR1 MGHRA, CDR2 YSYEKL. This CDR3 is 16 amino acids long. CDR3 residues: CASSQDRTGVNYGYTF. In DNA, the CDR3 is TGCGCCAGCAGCCAAGATCGGACAGGGGTCAACTATGGCTACACCTTC.

This clone was seen more than once but under ten times. V is TRBV27 and J is TRBJ1-1; no reliable D call. The CDR3 has 13 residues. V lost 7 bases, J lost 4 bases, and 13 bases lay in between. Germline lookup yields CDR1 MNHEY and CDR2 SMNVEV (reference sequence). CDR3 DNA sequence: TGTGCCAGCACGGAGTTTCTGGGCACTGAAGCTTTCTTT. Translating gives CASTEFLGTEAFF.

This clone was found once. The chain uses TRBV2 and TRBJ2-7, with D perhaps matching TRBD2 (5 bases). The V end lost 8 bases, the J end lost 2 bases, and 13 bases lay between the germline ends. Germline-derived CDR1 and CDR2 are SNHLY and FYNNEI. The CDR3 has 13 residues. CDR3 coding DNA: TGTGCCAGCCGCAGCGGCCTAGCCTACGAGCAGTACTTC. As protein: CASRSGLAYEQYF. Looking up the rest from reference TRBV2 and TRBJ2-7 gives the full variable domain: EPEVTQTPSHQVTQMGQEVILRCVPISNHLYFYWYRQILGQKVEFLVSFYNNEISEKSEIFDDQFSVERPDGSNFTLKIRSTKLEDSAMYFCASRSGLAYEQYFGPGTRLTVT.

This clone was seen once. The chain employs TRBV19 and TRBJ1-1, with D perhaps TRBD1 (5 bases). V lost 3 bases, J lost 1 base, and 18 bases lay in between. The CDR3 contains 17 residues. CDR1 and CDR2 from the germline V gene are LNHDA and SQIVND (reference sequence). CDR3 loop: CASSIVSFAQGNTEAFF. In nucleotides, the CDR3 is TGTGCCAGTAGTATCGTCAGTTTCGCGCAGGGGAACACTGAAGCTTTCTTT.

This clone occurred a few times. The chain has TRBV27 and TRBJ1-5, with 7 bases aligning to TRBD1. This CDR3 has 14 amino acids. CDR1 MNHEY and CDR2 SMNVEV come from the germline V gene (reference sequence). V lost 6 bases, J lost 2 bases, and 4 bases stayed unmatched. CDR3 nucleotide sequence: TGTGCCAGCAGGAATCAGGGGGGCAATCAGCCCCAGCATTTT. Protein product: CASRNQGGNQPQHF.

The chain employs TRBV19 and TRBJ2-1; possibly TRBD1 for D (6 bases). This CDR3 is 15 amino acids long. V was clipped by 6 bases and J by 0 bases, with 12 bases between them. The germline V gene encodes CDR1 LNHDA and CDR2 SQIVND (reference sequence). The CDR3 is CASRQGKSSYNEQFF. The CDR3 DNA follows: TGTGCCAGTAGGCAGGGGAAAAGCTCCTACAATGAGCAGTTCTTC.

The chain combines TRBV14 with TRBJ2-7, with no clear D. Germline CDR1 and CDR2: SGHDN and FVKESK. V was shortened by 4 bases and J by 2 bases, with 15 bases between the two germline ends. The CDR3 is 15 amino acids. Here the CDR3 reads CASSRSDLTAYEQYF. The CDR3 DNA reads as TGTGCCAGCAGCCGTTCGGACCTAACAGCCTACGAGCAGTACTTC.

The V call is TRBV27, the J call TRBJ2-7; 7 bases map to TRBD1. The germline V gene has CDR1 MNHEY and CDR2 SMNVEV (reference sequence). The CDR3 runs to 15 residues. The trim removed 0 bases at V and 6 bases at J, leaving 8 bases unmatched. The CDR3 DNA sequence: TGTGCCAGCAGTTTATCCGTGACAGGGAAGTCCGAGCAGTACTTC. This sequence encodes CASSLSVTGKSEQYF.

The chain recombines TRBV7-9 with TRBJ2-7; 8 bases map to TRBD1. V gave up 4 bases and J gave up 2 bases; unmatched junction bases: 4. The length of the CDR3 is 14 residues. Per germline, CDR1 SEHNR and CDR2 FQNEAQ (reference sequence). CDR3 region: CASSSGQAPYEQYF. The CDR3 DNA follows: TGTGCCAGCAGCTCGGGACAGGCCCCCTACGAGCAGTACTTC.

V usage is TRBV9 and J usage is TRBJ1-2; possible D gene TRBD1, 6 bases. In germline, CDR1 is SGDLS, CDR2 YYNGEE. Trimming pared 6 bases from V and 4 bases from J, leaving 16 bases between. This CDR3 has 14 residues. The CDR3 reads CASTPGGGSYGYTF. Here the CDR3 DNA reads TGTGCCAGCACCCCTGGGGGGGGCTCCTATGGCTACACCTTC.

The genes are TRBV5-1 and TRBJ2-1; TRBD1 matches 8 bases. This CDR3 spans 16 amino acids. Germline V lookup: CDR1 SGHRS, CDR2 YFSETQ. V was pared by 1 base and J by 7 bases, with 10 bases of the junction left unmatched. In nucleotides, the CDR3 is TGCGCCAGCAGCTTGTCGCCGACAGGGGTAGTGAATGAGCAGTTCTTC. It encodes CASSLSPTGVVNEQFF.

This clone appeared a single time. The V gene is TRBV27, the J gene TRBJ2-5; 8 nucleotides line up with TRBD2. V was pared by 5 bases and J by 5 bases, with 10 bases of the junction left unmatched. CDR1 is MNHEY, CDR2 SMNVEV, per germline (reference sequence). The CDR3 spans 15 residues. CDR3 protein: CASSPRGGWDETQYF. CDR3 bases: TGTGCCAGCAGTCCCCGGGGGGGCTGGGACGAGACCCAGTACTTC.

The V call is TRBV5-6, the J call TRBJ2-7; 13 bases line up with TRBD2. The CDR3 spans 17 residues. V gave up 0 bases and J gave up 3 bases; unmatched junction bases: 6. Germline V gene lookup returns CDR1 SGHDT and CDR2 YYEEEE. The CDR3 protein is CASSLARGLAGFYEQYF. The CDR3 DNA follows: TGTGCCAGCAGCTTGGCCAGGGGACTAGCGGGATTCTACGAGCAGTACTTC. Complete variable domain (other parts from reference TRBV5-6 and TRBJ2-7): DAGVTQSPTHLIKTRGQQVTLRCSPKSGHDTVSWYQQALGQGPQFIFQYYEEEERQRGNFPDRFSGHQFPNYSSELNVNALLLGDSALYLCASSLARGLAGFYEQYFGPGTRLTVT.